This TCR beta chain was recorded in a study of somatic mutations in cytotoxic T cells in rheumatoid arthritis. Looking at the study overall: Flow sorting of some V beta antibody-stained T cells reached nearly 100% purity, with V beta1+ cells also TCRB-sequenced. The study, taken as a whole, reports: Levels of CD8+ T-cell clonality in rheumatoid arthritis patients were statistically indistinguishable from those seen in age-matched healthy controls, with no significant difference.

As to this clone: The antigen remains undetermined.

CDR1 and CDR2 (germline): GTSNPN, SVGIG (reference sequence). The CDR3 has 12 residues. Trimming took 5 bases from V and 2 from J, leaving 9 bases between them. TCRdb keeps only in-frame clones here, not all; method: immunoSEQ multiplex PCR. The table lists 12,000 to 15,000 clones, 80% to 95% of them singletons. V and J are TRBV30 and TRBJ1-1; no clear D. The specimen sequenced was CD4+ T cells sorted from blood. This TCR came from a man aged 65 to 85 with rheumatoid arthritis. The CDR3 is CAWFQLNTEAFF. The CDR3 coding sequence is TGTGCCTGGTTCCAGTTAAACACTGAAGCTTTCTTT.